This T cell receptor beta chain is from a study of shared clonotypes between healthy human individuals. Unsorted PBMCs provided DNA that was sequenced on ten immunoSEQ deep assay plates. The repertoire was sequenced with immunoSEQ multiplex PCR; TCRdb's copy has only in-frame clones and lacks some. The sample consists of fewer than 650,000 clones, roughly four fifths of them appearing once. In unsorted samples, genomic DNA was obtained using 94 million or so PBMCs. The V segment lost 4 bases and the J segment 3 bases; nucleotides outside the gene matches: 6. Germline CDR1 reads GTSNPN; CDR2 reads SVGIG (reference sequence). This CDR3 is 15 amino acids long. Comments on this clone: The antigen remains unidentified.

Study observations and caveats: The genetic and exposure-history diversity represented was limited by few donors.

This chain joins TRBV30 and TRBJ2-7; 13 bases line up with TRBD2. Sequencing input: PBMCs. This clonotype was obtained from a woman aged 40 to 55 in good health. Some clones in this sample may be carry-over from other donors' samples. The CDR3 spells CAWKPGLAGLYEQYF. The CDR3 DNA reads as TGTGCCTGGAAGCCGGGACTAGCGGGACTCTACGAGCAGTACTTC.